This T cell receptor beta chain was found in a study of blood T cell repertoires in COVID-19. In the study overall: Specimens from acute and convalescent COVID-19 originated in the United States, Italy and Spain. PBMCs, B-cell-depleted T cells, or T cells provided the cDNA or gDNA that made up the material.

V lost 4 bases to trimming and J lost 2 bases; unmatched junction nucleotides: 2. The germline CDR1 and CDR2 sequences are LGHDT and YNNKEL (reference sequence). The CDR3 length is 15 residues. The repertoire was sequenced with immunoSEQ multiplex PCR; TCRdb's copy has only in-frame clones and lacks some. Of approximately 180,000 clones listed, around 80% were seen once; the top ten hold around a sixth. Participant-reported clinical history was the basis for cohort assignment. This TCR was sampled from a woman in her forties or fifties who had recovered from COVID-19. The genes are TRBV3-1 (or the pseudogene TRBV3-2) and TRBJ1-5, with 10 bases matching TRBD1. Material: PBMCs or T cells enriched from blood (not recorded which). CDR3 in amino acids: CASSLGTGGNQPQHF. In DNA form, the CDR3 reads TGTGCCAGCAGCCTCGGGACAGGGGGCAATCAGCCCCAGCATTTT.